This T cell receptor beta chain came from a study of cytomegalovirus exposure and HLA in healthy donors. Study-wide background: Among roughly 180 million T cells, an earlier analysis found 117 million unique TCR beta sequences.

J was trimmed by 2 bases and V by 5 bases; bases with no gene match: 6. The CDR3 sequence is 15 residues long. CDR1 SEHNR and CDR2 FQNEAQ come from the germline V gene (reference sequence). Broader study findings: A later analysis linked a missense variant in DCLRE1C to the trimming of TCR beta V and J genes.

The PCR contained 60 Vbeta and 13 Jbeta primers. Clones were sequenced by immunoSEQ multiplex PCR, and TCRdb holds only the in-frame ones, with some missing. The sample has 200,000 to 250,000 clones, about 80% seen once; the top ten hold less than 3%. On this clone itself: Its matching antigen is unknown.

Sequenced material: PBMCs. This chain links TRBV7-9 with TRBJ2-7; 10 nucleotides agree with TRBD2. The TCR sequence derives from a woman aged 60-75 years in good health and CMV-seropositive. This chain's CDR3 is CASSPGTSAAYEQYF. The CDR3 region has the DNA TGTGCCAGCAGCCCGGGGACTAGCGCTGCCTACGAGCAGTACTTC.